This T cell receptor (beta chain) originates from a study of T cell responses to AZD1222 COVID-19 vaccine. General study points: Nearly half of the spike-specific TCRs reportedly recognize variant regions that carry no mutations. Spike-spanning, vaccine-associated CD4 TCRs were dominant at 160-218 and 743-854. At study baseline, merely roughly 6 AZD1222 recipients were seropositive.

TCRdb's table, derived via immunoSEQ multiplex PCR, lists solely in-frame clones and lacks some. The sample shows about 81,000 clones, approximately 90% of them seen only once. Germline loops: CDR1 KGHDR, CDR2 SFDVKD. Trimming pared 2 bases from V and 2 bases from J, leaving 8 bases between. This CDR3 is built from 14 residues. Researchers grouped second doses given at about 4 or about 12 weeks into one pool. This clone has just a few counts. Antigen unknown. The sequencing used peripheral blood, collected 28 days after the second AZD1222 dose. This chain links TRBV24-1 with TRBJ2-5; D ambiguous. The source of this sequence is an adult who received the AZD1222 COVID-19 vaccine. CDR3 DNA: TGTGCCACCAGTGATTGGGGTCCACAAGAGACCCAGTACTTC. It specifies CATSDWGPQETQYF.